The rows below give T cell receptor beta chains drawn from one sample of a study of blood T cells in healthy people across ages. TCRdb redid the calling of the 5' RACE reads with MiXCR, one entry per CDR3 protein. The profile covers about 1.4 million distinct CDR3 sequences, with 55% to 75% appearing a single time and about 6.7% taken by the ten largest. Sequencing used blood. The receptor source for this set is a man between 18 and 29 years old in good health. Each CDR3 is given with its conserved first and last residue. A D gene is named only where the DNA matches it firmly. Not all rows give a size; the values are once, few, many and, for expanded clones, a class.

J | size | V | D | DNA | CDR3
TRBJ2-1 | NA | TRBV20-1 | NA | TGCAGTGCCAGAGATACTAACCAGGGGCATGAGCAGTTCTTC | CSARDTNQGHEQFF
TRBJ2-3 | NA | TRBV7-9 | TRBD2 | TGTGCCAGCAGCTACCCTAGAAGCGGGGGCACAGATACGCAGTATTTT | CASSYPRSGGTDTQYF
TRBJ2-2 | NA | TRBV20-1 | NA | TGCAGTGTTTCGGCCCTCACCGGGGAGCTGTTTTTT | CSVSALTGELFF
TRBJ2-3 | few | TRBV12-3/TRBV12-4 | TRBD2 | TGTGCCAGCAGAATAGCGGGCCCCAAAGATACGCAGTATTTT | CASRIAGPKDTQYF
TRBJ2-1 | NA | TRBV2 | NA | TGTGCCAGCAGAAATGAGCAGTTCTTC | CASRNEQFF
TRBJ1-1 | NA | TRBV20-1 | NA | TGCAGTGCTAGAATCCAACTTACTGAAGCTTTCTTT | CSARIQLTEAFF
TRBJ2-1 | few | TRBV29-1 | NA | TGCAGCGTTGATTTCAGTGACGAGCAGTTCTTC | CSVDFSDEQFF
TRBJ1-2 | NA | TRBV4-1 | NA | TGCGCCAGCAGCCACAATGCCGGGACTGAGGAGAACTATGGCTACACCTTC | CASSHNAGTEENYGYTF
TRBJ2-6 | NA | TRBV4-1 | NA | TGCGCCAGCAGCCAACCCATTGTGGACATTAGCTCTGGGGCCAACGTCCTGACTTTC | CASSQPIVDISSGANVLTF
TRBJ2-6 | NA | TRBV7-9 | TRBD2 | TGTGCCAGCCACCCTAGCGGGAACCTCTCTGGGGCCAACGTCCTGACTTTC | CASHPSGNLSGANVLTF
TRBJ2-7 | NA | TRBV5-1 | NA | TGCGCCAGCAGTAACGACAGGATCTCCTACGAGCAGTACTTC | CASSNDRISYEQYF
TRBJ1-5 | NA | TRBV5-1 | NA | TGCGCCAGCAGCTCCGGCGGCGGGGGGAGTAGCAATCAGCCCCAGCATTTT | CASSSGGGGSSNQPQHF
TRBJ1-2 | NA | TRBV5-1 | NA | TGCGCCAGCAGCACGGACAGCAGCTATGGCTACACCTTC | CASSTDSSYGYTF
TRBJ2-1 | NA | TRBV27 | TRBD2 | TGTGCCAGCTCAACCCTGGGGGGGGTCAATGAGCAGTTCTTC | CASSTLGGVNEQFF
TRBJ2-1 | NA | TRBV3-1 | NA | TGTGCCAGCAGCCAGTCGGGATACTCCTACAATGAGCAGTTCTTC | CASSQSGYSYNEQFF
TRBJ1-2 | NA | TRBV4-2 | NA | TGTGCCAGCAGCCAAGGTCCGGGACTAAACTATGGCTACACCTTC | CASSQGPGLNYGYTF
TRBJ1-2 | NA | TRBV19 | TRBD1 | TGTGCCAGTGGGGACAGGGGATCCAGGAACTATGGCTACACCTTC | CASGDRGSRNYGYTF
TRBJ2-3 | NA | TRBV4-1 | NA | TGCGCCAGCAGCTTTATCTGGGGGTATACGCAGTATTTT | CASSFIWGYTQYF
TRBJ2-7 | NA | TRBV7-9 | NA | TGTGCCAGCGGGGGGACGGTGACCTACGAGCAGTACTTC | CASGGTVTYEQYF
TRBJ2-6 | NA | TRBV4-1 | NA | TGCGCCAGCAGCCAAGAGCGGCTAGCGACATCTGGGGCCAACGTCCTGACTTTC | CASSQERLATSGANVLTF
TRBJ1-1 | NA | TRBV20-1 | NA | TGCAGTGCTGGCAGACAGTCTCTTCTTGACATATTGACTGAAGCTTTCTTT | CSAGRQSLLDILTEAFF
TRBJ2-3 | NA | TRBV4-1 | TRBD2 | TGCGCCAGCAGCCAAGCCTTCGCGGGAGGGAGAGATACGCAGTATTTT | CASSQAFAGGRDTQYF
TRBJ2-7 | NA | TRBV6-2/TRBV6-3 | NA | TGTGCCAGCAGTGACGACGGAGGACCCTACGAGCAGTACTTC | CASSDDGGPYEQYF
TRBJ2-7 | NA | TRBV6-2/TRBV6-3 | TRBD2 | TGTGCCAGCAGTTATCGTGCTAGCGGGGATCCGTACTTC | CASSYRASGDPYF
TRBJ2-2 | NA | TRBV12-3/TRBV12-4 | NA | TGTGCCAGCAGTCTAGGGGGATTCATCAATCCCGGGGAGCTGTTTTTT | CASSLGGFINPGELFF
TRBJ2-7 | few | TRBV5-6 | NA | TGTGCCAGCAGCTTTGCACCAGCCTACGAGCAGTACTTC | CASSFAPAYEQYF
TRBJ2-7 | NA | TRBV4-1 | NA | TGCGCCAGCAGCCAAATTACGGTGAGTGACCCCTCTGGGAATGAGCAGTACTTC | CASSQITVSDPSGNEQYF
TRBJ2-5 | NA | TRBV12-3/TRBV12-4 | NA | TGTGCCGGCAGTATGCAGAATTCTCAAGAGACCCAGTACTTC | CAGSMQNSQETQYF
TRBJ2-7 | NA | TRBV13 | NA | TGTGCCAGCAGCTTATGGGAGCTGAGGTCCTACGAGCAGTACTTC | CASSLWELRSYEQYF
TRBJ2-7 | NA | TRBV12-3/TRBV12-4 | NA | TGTGCCAGCACCGGGCCCTCCTACGAGCAGTACTTC | CASTGPSYEQYF
TRBJ2-6 | NA | TRBV5-6 | NA | TGTGCCAGCAGCCCCATAACCAGGCTAGGGAGCACTGGGGCCAACGTCCTGACTTTC | CASSPITRLGSTGANVLTF
TRBJ2-5 | NA | TRBV3-1 | NA | TGTGCCAGCAGCCAAGGGGATTTGGAGACCCAGTACTTC | CASSQGDLETQYF
TRBJ2-3 | NA | TRBV4-2 | TRBD2 | TGTGCCAGCAGCCGGAATAGCGGGGGGGCCGATGGGTACACAGATACGCAGTATTTT | CASSRNSGGADGYTDTQYF
TRBJ2-7 | NA | TRBV4-1 | TRBD1 | TGCGCCAGCAGCCAAGCTGGGACAGGGGGCTCCGAGCAGTACTTC | CASSQAGTGGSEQYF
TRBJ2-5 | NA | TRBV4-1 | NA | TGCGCCAGCAGCCAAGATTTCCGGCAGATTATAGCGGAGACCCAGTACTTC | CASSQDFRQIIAETQYF
TRBJ2-5 | NA | TRBV3-1 | NA | TGTGCCAGCAGCCAAGCAACTAGCACGGAGACCCAGTACTTC | CASSQATSTETQYF
TRBJ2-7 | NA | TRBV20-1 | TRBD2 | TGCAGTGCTAGTAACCTACGGGAGGTATCGGACGAGCAGTACTTC | CSASNLREVSDEQYF
TRBJ2-7 | few | TRBV25-1 | NA | TGTGCCAGCAGTGAATTGGATAGCGGACCGTACGAGCAGTACTTC | CASSELDSGPYEQYF
TRBJ2-5 | few | TRBV10-3 | TRBD1 | TGTGCCATCAGTGACTCGAACAGGGGGGAGACCCAGTACTTC | CAISDSNRGETQYF
TRBJ1-5 | few | TRBV4-2 | NA | TGTGCCAGCAGCCAAACGGGGGGTCGGAATCAGCCCCAGCATTTT | CASSQTGGRNQPQHF
TRBJ1-2 | NA | TRBV20-1 | TRBD1 | TGCAGTGCTAGGAATAGTTACGGACAGGGGGCCCGTGGCTACACCTTC | CSARNSYGQGARGYTF
TRBJ2-5 | NA | TRBV18 | NA | TGTGCCAGCTCACCACCGGAACTACGGAAAGAGACCCAGTACTTC | CASSPPELRKETQYF
TRBJ2-1 | once | TRBV7-9 | NA | TGTGCCAGCAGCTTAGCCAAGGGGAATGAGCAGTTCTTC | CASSLAKGNEQFF
TRBJ1-2 | NA | TRBV7-9 | NA | TGTGCCAGCAGCCCCGAGGACACTAACTATGGCTACACCTTC | CASSPEDTNYGYTF
TRBJ2-5 | NA | TRBV12-3/TRBV12-4 | NA | TGTGCCAGCAGAACCAACCCGCAAGAGACCCAGTACTTC | CASRTNPQETQYF
TRBJ1-6 | NA | TRBV18 | NA | TGTGCCAGCCGAACAGGGAGGGCGGATTCACCCCTCCACTTT | CASRTGRADSPLHF
TRBJ2-1 | NA | TRBV10-3 | TRBD2 | TGTGCCATCGGGAGGGTGGATGAGCAGTTCTTC | CAIGRVDEQFF
TRBJ1-4 | NA | TRBV27 | NA | TGTGCCAGCAGGGTAGGCAACGGTGAAAAACTGTTTTTT | CASRVGNGEKLFF
TRBJ2-5 | few | TRBV29-1 | TRBD2 | TGCAGCGTTGTGGGAGGGGCGACGGTCCAAGAGACCCAGTACTTC | CSVVGGATVQETQYF
TRBJ2-1 | NA | TRBV27 | NA | TGTGCCAGCAGTTTAGACAGTCCTGGGTTCTACAATGAGCAGTTCTTC | CASSLDSPGFYNEQFF
TRBJ1-5 | NA | TRBV7-2 | NA | TGTGCCAGCAGCTTAGAGACCGGTTACTATAGCAATCAGCCCCAGCATTTT | CASSLETGYYSNQPQHF
TRBJ1-5 | few | TRBV27 | TRBD1 | TGTGCCAGCAGTTTATCGAGGAACAGGGGAGGCAATCAGCCCCAGCATTTT | CASSLSRNRGGNQPQHF
TRBJ1-5 | few | TRBV20-1 | TRBD1 | TGCAGTGCTAGCCGCGGGACAGGGGAGAATCAGCCCCAGCATTTT | CSASRGTGENQPQHF
TRBJ1-2 | NA | TRBV27 | NA | TGTGCCAGCAGTTTATGGGGACAAGCCGACTACACCTTC | CASSLWGQADYTF